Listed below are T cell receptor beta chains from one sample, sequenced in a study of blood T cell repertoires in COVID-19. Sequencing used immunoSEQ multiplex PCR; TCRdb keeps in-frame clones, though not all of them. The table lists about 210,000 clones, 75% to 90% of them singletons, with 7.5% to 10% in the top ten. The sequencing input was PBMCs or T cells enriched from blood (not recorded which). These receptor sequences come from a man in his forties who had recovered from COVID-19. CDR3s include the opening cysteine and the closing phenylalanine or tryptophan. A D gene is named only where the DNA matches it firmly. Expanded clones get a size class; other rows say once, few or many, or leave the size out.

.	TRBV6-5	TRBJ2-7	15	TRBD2	CASRNPWGGSYEQYF	TGTGCCAGCAGGAATCCTTGGGGGGGCTCCTACGAGCAGTACTTC
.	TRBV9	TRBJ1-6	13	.	CASSVTTDSPLHF	TGTGCCAGCAGCGTTACAACCGATTCACCCCTCCACTTT
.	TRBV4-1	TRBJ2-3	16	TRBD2	CASSPTSGGYADTQYF	TGCGCCAGCAGCCCGACTAGCGGGGGATATGCAGATACGCAGTATTTT
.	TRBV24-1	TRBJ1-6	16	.	CATSDPRTADNSPLHF	TGTGCCACCAGTGATCCCCGGACAGCGGATAATTCACCCCTCCACTTT
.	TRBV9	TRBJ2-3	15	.	CASSVDGQSKDTQYF	TGTGCCAGCAGCGTAGACGGACAGTCGAAAGATACGCAGTATTTT
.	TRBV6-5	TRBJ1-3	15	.	CASSHTPGTGNTIYF	TGTGCCAGCAGTCACACTCCAGGGACTGGAAACACCATATATTTT
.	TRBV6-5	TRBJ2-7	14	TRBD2	CASRVRDYPSEQYF	TGTGCCAGCAGAGTCCGGGACTACCCCTCCGAGCAGTACTTC
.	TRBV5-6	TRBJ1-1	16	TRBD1	CASSWTGGTLNTEAFF	TGTGCCAGCAGTTGGACAGGGGGGACCTTGAACACTGAAGCTTTCTTT
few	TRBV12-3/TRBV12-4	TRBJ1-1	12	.	CASSLGGAEAFF	TGTGCCAGCAGTTTAGGGGGAGCTGAAGCTTTCTTT
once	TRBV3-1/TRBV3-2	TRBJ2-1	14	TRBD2	CASSQEGGPHEQFF	TGTGCCAGCAGCCAAGAGGGAGGGCCGCATGAGCAGTTCTTC
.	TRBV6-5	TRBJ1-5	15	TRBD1	CASRTPGTGDQPQHF	TGTGCCAGCAGGACCCCCGGGACAGGCGATCAGCCCCAGCATTTT
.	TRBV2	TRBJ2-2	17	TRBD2	CASSADGRASLSGELFF	TGTGCCAGCAGTGCCGACGGGAGGGCCAGTCTATCCGGGGAGCTGTTTTTT
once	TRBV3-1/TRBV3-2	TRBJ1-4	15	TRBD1	CASSPWGTGSEKLFF	TGTGCCAGCAGCCCTTGGGGGACAGGGAGCGAAAAACTGTTTTTT
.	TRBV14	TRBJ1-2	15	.	CASSQEFGQIYGYTF	TGTGCCAGCAGCCAAGAATTCGGACAGATCTATGGCTACACCTTC
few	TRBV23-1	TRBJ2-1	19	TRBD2	CASTGNSGRKGHTHNEQFF	TGCGCCAGCACCGGAAATAGCGGGAGGAAGGGGCACACACACAATGAGCAGTTCTTC
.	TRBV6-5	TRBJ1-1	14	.	CASSYGQGYTEAFF	TGTGCCAGCAGTTACGGGCAGGGGTACACTGAAGCTTTCTTT
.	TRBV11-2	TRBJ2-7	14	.	CASSLGGDSYEQYF	TGTGCCAGCAGCTTAGGGGGGGATTCCTACGAGCAGTACTTC
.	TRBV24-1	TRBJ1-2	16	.	CATSDSGSGSSYGYTF	TGTGCCACCAGTGACTCGGGGTCCGGGTCTAGCTATGGCTACACCTTC
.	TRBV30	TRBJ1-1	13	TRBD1	CAWNYRGDTEAFF	TGTGCCTGGAATTACAGGGGGGACACTGAAGCTTTCTTT
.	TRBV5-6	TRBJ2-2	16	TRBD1	CASSLEDRGGTGELFF	TGTGCCAGCAGCTTGGAGGACAGGGGAGGGACCGGGGAGCTGTTTTTT
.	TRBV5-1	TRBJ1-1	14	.	CASSLPGIGAEAFF	TGCGCCAGCAGCTTGCCGGGAATAGGAGCTGAAGCTTTCTTT
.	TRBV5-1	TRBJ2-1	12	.	CASSLQGNEQFF	TGCGCCAGCAGCTTACAGGGAAATGAGCAGTTCTTC
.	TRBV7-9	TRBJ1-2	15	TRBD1	CASSHTGAQDYGYTF	TGTGCCAGCAGCCATACAGGGGCCCAGGACTATGGCTACACCTTC
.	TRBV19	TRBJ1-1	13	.	CASSINRNTEAFF	TGTGCCAGTAGTATTAACAGAAACACTGAAGCTTTCTTT
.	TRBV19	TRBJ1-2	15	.	CASSTTPPGGYGYTF	TGTGCCAGTAGTACCACCCCTCCCGGGGGATATGGCTACACCTTC